This passage covers 5 T cell receptor beta chains from one sample sequenced in a study of T cell clonality in common variable immunodeficiency. The table came from immunoSEQ multiplex PCR; TCRdb's copy has only in-frame clones and leaves some out. Altogether more than 30,000 clones were found in the sample, and no singletons occur. The sample comprised peripheral blood mononuclear cells. The source of these receptors is a person aged 18 to 70 in good health.

This clone was found many times. The read ends 3 residues shy of where the CDR3 ends; the end is completed using the germline J gene. V and J are TRBV2 and TRBJ1-3; possible D gene TRBD1, 5 bases. Trimming removed 1 base at V and 3 bases at J, with 19 bases between. CDR1 and CDR2 (germline): SNHLY, FYNNEI. CDR3 length: 18 residues. The DNA read from the CDR3 is TGTGCCAGCAGTGAAGGTCGTACGGGGGGAGTGGTTGGAAACACC. Protein sequence: CASSEGRTGGVVGNT. The CDR3 as a whole reads CASSEGRTGGVVGNTIYF.

This clone was detected many times. Read sequence stops 3 residues before the CDR3 end, and the germline J gene provides the missing end. The genes are TRBV6-2 or TRBV6-3 and TRBJ2-7; perhaps TRBD1 as D (5 bases). The V end lost 4 bases, the J end lost 4 bases, and 14 bases lay between the germline ends. Germline V gene data show CDR1 as MNHEY and CDR2 as SVGEGT. This CDR3 comprises 14 residues. The CDR3 is CASSWGQGTYEQYF. The covered CDR3 bases are TGTGCCAGCAGTTGGGGCCAGGGAACTTACGAG.

The table lists this clone with many counts. The CDR3 here is CASSSGTGRSQETQYF. The part of the CDR3 DNA that was read is TGTGCCAGTAGCTCGGGGACAGGTCGGTCACAAGAGACC. The V gene is TRBV19, the J gene TRBJ2-5; 8 nucleotides agree with TRBD1. The read ends 3 residues before the CDR3 terminus; that terminus is restored from the germline J gene. The CDR3 has 16 residues. CDR1 LNHDA and CDR2 SQIVND come from the germline V gene (reference sequence). J gave up 2 bases and V 6 bases, and 11 bases lay outside the gene matches.

This clone was seen ten or more times. Sequencing ends 3 residues short of the CDR3 end; the germline J gene provides the rest. The rearrangement joins TRBV18 to TRBJ1-1; D unclear. Trimming cost V 2 bases and J 4 bases, with 5 bases left between them. The CDR3 loop spans 12 amino acids. The germline V gene encodes CDR1 KGHSH and CDR2 LQKENI. The sequenced part of the CDR3 DNA is TGTGCCAGCTCACCATCCTTCACTGAA. Its translation is CASSPSFTE. The CDR3 as a whole reads CASSPSFTEAFF.

This clone was observed at least ten times. The read ends 3 residues early relative to the CDR3; the germline J gene fills the gap. The V and J genes are TRBV19 and TRBJ1-6; no clear D gene. Per the germline V gene, CDR1 is LNHDA and CDR2 is SQIVND (reference sequence). V was shortened by 4 bases and J by 4 bases, with 8 bases between the two germline ends. CDR3 size: 14 residues. CDR3 DNA, as far as it was read: TGTGCCAGTAGTACCGCGGGTTATAATTCACCC. Protein: CASSTAGYNSP. The full CDR3 protein is CASSTAGYNSPLHF.